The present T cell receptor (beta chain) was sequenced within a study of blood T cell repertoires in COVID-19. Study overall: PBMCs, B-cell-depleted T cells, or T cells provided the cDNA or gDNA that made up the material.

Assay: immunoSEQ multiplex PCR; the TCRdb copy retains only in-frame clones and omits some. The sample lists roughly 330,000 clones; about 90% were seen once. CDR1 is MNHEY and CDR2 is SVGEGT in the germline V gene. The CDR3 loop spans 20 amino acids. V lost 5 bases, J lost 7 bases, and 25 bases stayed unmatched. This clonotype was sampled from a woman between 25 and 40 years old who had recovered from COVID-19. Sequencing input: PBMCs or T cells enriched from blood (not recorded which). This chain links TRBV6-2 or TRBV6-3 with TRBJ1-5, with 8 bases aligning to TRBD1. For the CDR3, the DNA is TGTGCCAGCAGTCACGGTGGTGTGACAGGGGAGCCCGAAAGTCGGCAGCCCCAGCATTTT. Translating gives CASSHGGVTGEPESRQPQHF.